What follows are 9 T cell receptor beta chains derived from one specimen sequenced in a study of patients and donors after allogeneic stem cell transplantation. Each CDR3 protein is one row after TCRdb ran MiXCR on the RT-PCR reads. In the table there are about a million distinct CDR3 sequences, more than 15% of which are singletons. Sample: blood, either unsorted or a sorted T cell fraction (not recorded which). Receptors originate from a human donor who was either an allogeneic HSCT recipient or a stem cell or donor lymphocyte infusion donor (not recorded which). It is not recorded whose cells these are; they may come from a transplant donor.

The DNA for the CDR3 is TGTGCCAGCAGCTATCTCGATGGCGAGCAGTACTTC. It is translated as CASSYLDGEQYF. V usage is TRBV6-5 and J usage is TRBJ2-7, with unresolved D. CDR1 is MNHEY and CDR2 is SVGAGI in the germline V gene. The CDR3 extends over 12 amino acids. Trimming pared 6 bases from V and 6 bases from J, leaving 12 bases between.

The CDR3 spells CSARGRVTYEQYF. The CDR3 DNA reads TGCAGTGCCCGGGGTCGGGTAACCTACGAGCAGTACTTC. The chain links TRBV20-1 to TRBJ2-7; D perhaps matches TRBD2 (5 bases). Trimming removed 6 bases from V and 2 bases from J, with 14 bases in between. Germline loops: CDR1 DFQATT, CDR2 SNEGSKA (reference sequence). This CDR3 is built from 13 residues.

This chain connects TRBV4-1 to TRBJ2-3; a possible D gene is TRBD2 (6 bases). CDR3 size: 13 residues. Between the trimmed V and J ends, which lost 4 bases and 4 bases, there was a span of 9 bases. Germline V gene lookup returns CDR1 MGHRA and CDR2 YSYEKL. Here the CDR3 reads CASSRIAADTQYF. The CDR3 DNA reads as TGCGCCAGCAGCCGGATAGCGGCAGATACGCAGTATTTT.

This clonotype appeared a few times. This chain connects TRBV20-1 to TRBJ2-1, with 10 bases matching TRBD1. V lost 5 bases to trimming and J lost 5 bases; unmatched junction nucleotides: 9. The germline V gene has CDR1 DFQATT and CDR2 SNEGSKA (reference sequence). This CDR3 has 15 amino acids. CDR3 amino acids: CSAPTPGTGDNEQFF. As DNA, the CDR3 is TGCAGTGCTCCCACGCCCGGGACAGGGGACAATGAGCAGTTCTTC.

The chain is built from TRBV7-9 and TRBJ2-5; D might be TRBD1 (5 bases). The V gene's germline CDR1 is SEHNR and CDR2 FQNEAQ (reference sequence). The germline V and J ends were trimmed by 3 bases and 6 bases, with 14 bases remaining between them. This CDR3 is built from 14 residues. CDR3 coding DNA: TGTGCCAGCAGCTTGGGCGGACACTCTAAGACCCAGTACTTC. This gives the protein CASSLGGHSKTQYF.

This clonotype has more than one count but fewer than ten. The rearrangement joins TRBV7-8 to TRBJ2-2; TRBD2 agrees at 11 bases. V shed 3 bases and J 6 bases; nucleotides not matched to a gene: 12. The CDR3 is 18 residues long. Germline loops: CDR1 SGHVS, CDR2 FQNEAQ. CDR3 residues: CASSFGLAGGSGAGELFF. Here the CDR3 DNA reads TGTGCCAGCAGCTTCGGCCTAGCGGGAGGATCGGGAGCCGGGGAGCTGTTTTTT.

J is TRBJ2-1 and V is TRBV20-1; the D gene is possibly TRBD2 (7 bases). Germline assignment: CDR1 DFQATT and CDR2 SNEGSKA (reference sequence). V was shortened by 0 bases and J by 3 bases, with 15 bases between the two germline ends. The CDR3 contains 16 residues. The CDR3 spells CSARDPQGGVYNEQFF. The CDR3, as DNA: TGCAGTGCTAGAGACCCCCAAGGGGGGGTCTACAATGAGCAGTTCTTC.

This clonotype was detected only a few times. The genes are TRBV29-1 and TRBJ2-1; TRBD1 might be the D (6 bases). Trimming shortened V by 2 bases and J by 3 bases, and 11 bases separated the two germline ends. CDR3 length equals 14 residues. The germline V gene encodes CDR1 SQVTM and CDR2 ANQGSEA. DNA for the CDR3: TGCAGCGTTGAATCTACGACAGGCTACAATGAGCAGTTCTTC. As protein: CSVESTTGYNEQFF.

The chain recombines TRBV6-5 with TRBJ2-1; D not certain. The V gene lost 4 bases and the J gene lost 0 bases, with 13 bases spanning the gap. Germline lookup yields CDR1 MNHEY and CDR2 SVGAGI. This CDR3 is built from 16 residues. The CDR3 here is CASSSRTTSSYNEQFF. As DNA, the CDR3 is TGTGCCAGCAGTTCCCGGACCACCAGCTCCTACAATGAGCAGTTCTTC.